This entry lists 20 T cell receptor beta chains sequenced from one sample in a study of cytomegalovirus exposure and HLA in healthy donors. The PCR made use of 60 Vbeta and 13 Jbeta primers. Here immunoSEQ multiplex PCR was the method, and the copy in TCRdb shows in-frame clones only, minus some. The profile shows roughly 130,000 clones, approximately 70% of them singletons. The material sequenced was PBMCs. These receptors were obtained from a woman aged 55-75 years in good health and CMV-seropositive.

This clone came up a few times. The chain combines TRBV5-1 with TRBJ2-1; TRBD2 matches 9 bases. The CDR3 has 16 residues. CDR1 and CDR2 from the germline V gene are SGHRS and YFSETQ. V lost 6 bases, J lost 2 bases, and 9 bases stayed unmatched. CDR3 nucleotides: TGCGCCAGCACCCAGGGCGGGGGGGCCACCTACAATGAGCAGTTCTTC. Amino acid sequence: CASTQGGGATYNEQFF.

This clone was seen only a few times. V and J are TRBV2 and TRBJ2-7; 10 nucleotides match TRBD1. The trim removed 3 bases at V and 7 bases at J, leaving 6 bases unmatched. Germline CDR1 is SNHLY and CDR2 is FYNNEI. This CDR3 is 14 amino acids long. CDR3 in amino acids: CASSEDRGEREQYF. The CDR3 nucleotides read TGTGCCAGCAGTGAGGACAGGGGGGAGAGAGAGCAGTACTTC.

The chain joins TRBV5-6 to TRBJ2-7, with 10 bases lining up with TRBD1. The CDR3 contains 17 residues. In germline, CDR1 is SGHDT, CDR2 YYEEEE. J lost 3 bases, V lost 4 bases, and 13 bases had no gene match. CDR3 in amino acids: CASSPEFGTGDVYEQYF. CDR3 DNA sequence: TGTGCCAGCAGCCCTGAATTCGGGACAGGGGATGTCTACGAGCAGTACTTC.

The genes are TRBV4-2 and TRBJ2-3, with 7 bases fitting TRBD2. Losses at the gene ends were 4 bases for V and 7 bases for J; bases not matched to a gene: 11. The CDR3 is 15 amino acids. The germline V gene encodes CDR1 LGHNA and CDR2 YNFKEQ. The CDR3 DNA follows: TGTGCCAGCAGCCCCACCGGGACTACCTCCCATACGCAGTATTTT. Its protein is CASSPTGTTSHTQYF.

This clone was observed a few times. The V and J genes are TRBV27 and TRBJ2-5, with D perhaps TRBD2 (7 bases). V lost 3 bases to trimming and J lost 4 bases, with 12 bases between them. This CDR3 spans 14 amino acids. The germline gives CDR1 MNHEY, CDR2 SMNVEV (reference sequence). The CDR3 is CASSFSGGAETQYF. The CDR3 nucleotides read TGTGCCAGCAGTTTCAGTGGGGGGGCAGAGACCCAGTACTTC.

The chain combines TRBV10-3 with TRBJ1-2, with 8 bases matching TRBD1. The CDR3 sequence is 14 residues long. V was pared by 3 bases and J by 4 bases, with 4 bases of the junction left unmatched. From germline, CDR1 is ENHRY and CDR2 SYGVKD. The CDR3 nucleotides read TGTGCCATCAGTGACGGACAGGGAGCCTATGGCTACACCTTC. Protein product: CAISDGQGAYGYTF.

This clone was seen a few times. V and J are TRBV5-4 and TRBJ2-1; 14 bases line up with TRBD2. Germline values: CDR1 SGHNT, CDR2 YYREEE (reference sequence). CDR3 size: 15 residues. The V gene end was trimmed by 6 bases and the J gene end by 6 bases; junction bases not matched to a gene: 5. The CDR3 nucleotides are TGTGCCAGCACGGGACTAGCGGGGGCGACCAATGAGCAGTTCTTC. It specifies CASTGLAGATNEQFF.

The chain links TRBV27 to TRBJ2-5, with D perhaps matching TRBD1 (6 bases). From germline, CDR1 is MNHEY and CDR2 SMNVEV (reference sequence). Trimming removed 8 bases at V and 5 bases at J, with 24 bases between. The CDR3 sequence is 16 residues long. The CDR3 DNA reads TGTGCCAGCGGGACCTATGGGGGCAGGGTTGGGGAGACCCAGTACTTC. Its protein is CASGTYGGRVGETQYF.

In its sample, this clone was seen a few times. An end of the junction differs from the germline gene, which may be a read error. The chain is built from TRBV28 and TRBJ2-3; 13 nucleotides align to TRBD2. The CDR3 loop spans 14 amino acids. Germline V gene sequence: CDR1 MDHEN, CDR2 SYDVKM. The CDR3 loop reads CASSSKLAGGLLGF. As DNA, the CDR3 is TGTGCCAGCAGTTCAAAACTAGCGGGGGGGCTTCTTGGCTTT. Complete variable domain (other parts from reference TRBV28 and TRBJ2-3): DVKVTQSSRYLVKRTGEKVFLECVQDMDHENMFWYRQDPGLGLRLIYFSYDVKMKEKGDIPEGYSVSREKKERFSLILESASTNQTSMYLCASSSKLAGGLLGFGPGTRLTVL.

This clone is labeled as medium-sized. The chain combines TRBV7-8 with TRBJ2-3; the match to TRBD2 covers 10 bases. CDR1 is SGHVS and CDR2 is FQNEAQ in the germline V gene. This CDR3 is built from 17 residues. Unmatched junction bases numbered 14, after V lost 6 bases and J lost 5 bases. CDR3 sequence reads: CASSFQGASGGGDTQYF. In DNA form, the CDR3 reads TGTGCCAGCAGTTTTCAAGGGGCTAGCGGGGGAGGAGATACGCAGTATTTT.

The V call is TRBV2, the J call TRBJ1-2, with D possibly TRBD1 on 5 matching bases. Germline-derived CDR1 and CDR2 are SNHLY and FYNNEI. The CDR3 loop spans 16 amino acids. The ends were cut back, 7 bases at V and 0 bases at J, with 18 bases in the middle. For the CDR3, the DNA is TGTGCCAGCACCTTTCAGTGGGGGGGGGCTAACTATGGCTACACCTTC. It specifies CASTFQWGGANYGYTF.

The V gene is TRBV9, the J gene TRBJ1-1; 11 bases align to TRBD1. The CDR3 spans 16 residues. The trim removed 3 bases at V and 3 bases at J, leaving 7 bases unmatched. In germline, CDR1 is SGDLS, CDR2 YYNGEE. The CDR3 loop reads CASSAPRTGGYTEAFF. The CDR3 DNA follows: TGTGCCAGCAGCGCTCCCCGGACAGGGGGCTACACTGAAGCTTTCTTT. The whole variable domain, filled in from reference TRBV9 and TRBJ1-1, reads DSGVTQTPKHLITATGQRVTLRCSPRSGDLSVYWYQQSLDQGLQFLIQYYNGEERAKGNILERFSAQQFPDLHSELNLSSLELGDSALYFCASSAPRTGGYTEAFFGQGTRLTVV.

This chain connects TRBV11-2 to TRBJ1-5; D is undetermined. CDR3 length: 14 amino acids. Trimming took off 1 base at V and 2 bases at J, with 6 bases between the two ends. Germline V gene sequence: CDR1 SGHAT, CDR2 FQNNGV. The CDR3, as DNA: TGTGCCAGCAGCTTAGTCGGGGGCAATCAGCCCCAGCATTTT. It is translated as CASSLVGGNQPQHF.

V usage is TRBV6-5 and J usage is TRBJ2-1; 9 nucleotides line up with TRBD1. J was trimmed by 1 base and V by 5 bases; bases with no gene match: 3. Per germline, CDR1 MNHEY and CDR2 SVGAGI. The CDR3 totals 15 residues. CDR3 DNA sequence: TGTGCCAGCAGTCAGGGACAGGGATCCTACAATGAGCAGTTCTTC. Translated: CASSQGQGSYNEQFF.

DNA of the CDR3: TGTGCCACCCTCGGACAGTACAATCAGCCCCAGCATTTT. Translation: CATLGQYNQPQHF. The rearrangement joins TRBV6-6 to TRBJ1-5; possible D gene TRBD1, 6 bases. CDR1 is MNHNY and CDR2 is SVGAGI in the germline V gene (reference sequence). Trimming removed 10 bases at V and 3 bases at J, with 13 bases between. CDR3 length equals 13 residues.

This rearrangement joins TRBV7-9 to TRBJ1-5; D perhaps matches TRBD1 (6 bases). The CDR3 is made up of 16 amino acids. Germline-derived CDR1 and CDR2 are SEHNR and FQNEAQ (reference sequence). The V end was cut by 3 bases, the J end by 7 bases, with 19 bases between. The CDR3 here is CASSFAGGGPGQPQHF. CDR3 DNA: TGTGCCAGCAGCTTCGCAGGTGGGGGCCCAGGGCAGCCCCAGCATTTT. Variable domain in full (rest from reference TRBV7-9 and TRBJ1-5): DTGVSQNPRHKITKRGQNVTFRCDPISEHNRLYWYRQTLGQGPEFLTYFQNEAQLEKSRLLSDRFSAERPKGSFSTLEIQRTEQGDSAMYLCASSFAGGGPGQPQHFGDGTRLSIL.

This rearrangement joins TRBV5-1 to TRBJ1-1; D remains ambiguous. Germline V gives CDR1 SGHRS, CDR2 YFSETQ. The CDR3 has 15 amino acids. The V end was cut by 0 bases, the J end by 2 bases, with 11 bases between. The CDR3 loop is CASSLAQPGNTEAFF. CDR3 in DNA: TGCGCCAGCAGCTTGGCACAGCCAGGAAACACTGAAGCTTTCTTT.

This clone was seen just once. This sequence joins TRBV9 and TRBJ2-2, with 11 positions matching TRBD1. Trimming removed 4 bases from V and 4 bases from J; junction bases left unmatched: 3. CDR1 is SGDLS, CDR2 YYNGEE, per germline. This CDR3 has 15 amino acids. CDR3 amino acids: CASSTGTGGTGELFF. CDR3 DNA sequence: TGTGCCAGCAGCACCGGGACAGGGGGCACCGGGGAGCTGTTTTTT.

As regards this clone: Compared with germline, one end of the junction differs, possibly owing to a read error. The chain is built from TRBV11-3 and TRBJ1-1, with TRBD1 as a possible D gene (6 bases). From germline, CDR1 is SGHNT and CDR2 YENEEA. The CDR3 loop spans 12 amino acids. CDR3 in amino acids: CASSRRDTEAFF. CDR3 nucleotide sequence: TGTGCCAGCAGCCGCCGGGACACCGAAGCTTTCTTT.

The chain employs TRBV29-1 and TRBJ2-7, with a weak D call TRBD1 (6 bases). The CDR3 has 11 amino acids. Germline CDR1 reads SQVTM; CDR2 reads ANQGSEA. The ends were cut back, 6 bases at V and 7 bases at J, with 13 bases in the middle. The CDR3: CSVGTLGEQYF. The CDR3 nucleotides read TGCAGCGTCGGGACACTCGGGGAGCAGTACTTC.